This T cell receptor beta chain was identified in a study of blood T cells in healthy people across ages. Total RNA, at least 6 micrograms per sample, came from PBMCs. The V gene lost 2 bases and the J gene lost 5 bases, with 9 bases spanning the gap. Per germline, CDR1 KGHSH and CDR2 LQKENI. The CDR3 totals 13 residues. General study findings and limits: Fewer expanded clones and more diversity marked long-lived versus aged donors. Estimates based on one million T cells were treated as lower bounds.

The authors ran a second PCR of about 7 to 12 cycles using a sample-barcoded 5' primer and a J-beta primer mix. One entry per CDR3 protein, called by TCRdb with MiXCR from the 5' RACE reads. The sample contains approximately 700,000 distinct CDR3 sequences, less than 40% of which appear only once. This clonotype has only a few counts. What it recognizes is unknown. This receptor was obtained from a woman older than 75 in good health. The chain has TRBV18 and TRBJ1-2; D remains unclear. The material sequenced was blood. In DNA, the CDR3 is TGTGCCAGCTCACCAGAGACATCATATGGCTACACCTTC. Its protein is CASSPETSYGYTF.